The present TCR beta chain was sequenced within a study of control samples from healthy donors and cancer patients. Libraries were prepared by immunoSEQ multiplex PCR; TCRdb keeps only in-frame clonotypes and omits some of them. The sample lists about 140,000 clones; 90% to 95% were seen once. CDR1 MGHDK and CDR2 SYGVNS come from the germline V gene. Trimming removed 7 bases at V and 4 bases at J, with 13 bases between. This CDR3 has 13 residues. This clone has a single count. This TCR came from a man in his forties or fifties in good health. Sequenced input: blood. The chain recombines TRBV25-1 with TRBJ1-1, with D unclear. The CDR3, as DNA: TGTGCCAGCATGGCTCCCTTGAGCACTGAAGCTTTCTTT. It encodes CASMAPLSTEAFF.